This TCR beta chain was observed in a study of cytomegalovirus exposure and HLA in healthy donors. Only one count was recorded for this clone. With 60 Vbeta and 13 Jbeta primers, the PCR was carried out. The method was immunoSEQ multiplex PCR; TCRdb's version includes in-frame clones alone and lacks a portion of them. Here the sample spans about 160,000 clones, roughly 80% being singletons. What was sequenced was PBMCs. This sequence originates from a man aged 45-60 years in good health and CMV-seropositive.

The CDR3 DNA is TGTGCCGCAGGCTTGCGAAACACCATATATTTT. It is translated as CAAGLRNTIYF. The chain couples TRBV19 to TRBJ1-3; D is unresolved. CDR1 is LNHDA and CDR2 is SQIVND in the germline V gene (reference sequence). Trimming took 11 bases from V and 5 from J, leaving 10 bases between them. CDR3 size: 11 residues.